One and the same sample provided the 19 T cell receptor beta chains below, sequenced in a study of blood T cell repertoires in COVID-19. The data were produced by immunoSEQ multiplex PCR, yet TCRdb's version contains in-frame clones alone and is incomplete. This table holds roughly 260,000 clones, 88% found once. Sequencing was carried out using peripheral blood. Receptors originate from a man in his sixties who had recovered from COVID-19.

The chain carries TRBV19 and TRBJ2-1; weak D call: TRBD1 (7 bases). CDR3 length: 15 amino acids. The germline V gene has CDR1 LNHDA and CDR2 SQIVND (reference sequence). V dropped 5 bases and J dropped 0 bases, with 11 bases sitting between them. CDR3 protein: CASSSQGGSYNEQFF. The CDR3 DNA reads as TGTGCCAGTAGTTCCCAGGGGGGCTCCTACAATGAGCAGTTCTTC.

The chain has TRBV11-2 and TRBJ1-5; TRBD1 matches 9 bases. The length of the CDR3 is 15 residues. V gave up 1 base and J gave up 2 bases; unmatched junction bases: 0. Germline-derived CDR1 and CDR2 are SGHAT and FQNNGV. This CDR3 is CASSLGTGGNQPQHF. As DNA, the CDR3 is TGTGCCAGCAGCTTAGGGACAGGGGGCAATCAGCCCCAGCATTTT.

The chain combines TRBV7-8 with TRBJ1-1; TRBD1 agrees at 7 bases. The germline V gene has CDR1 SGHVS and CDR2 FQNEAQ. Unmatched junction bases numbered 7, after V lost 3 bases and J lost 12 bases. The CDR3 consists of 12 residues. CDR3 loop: CASSFLGGGTFF. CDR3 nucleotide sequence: TGTGCCAGCAGCTTTCTAGGGGGCGGCACTTTCTTT.

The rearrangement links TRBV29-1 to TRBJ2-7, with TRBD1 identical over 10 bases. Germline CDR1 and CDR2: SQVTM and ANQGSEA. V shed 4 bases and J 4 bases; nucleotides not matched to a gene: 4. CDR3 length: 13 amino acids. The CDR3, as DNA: TGCAGCGTTGTAGGGACAGGGGCATACGAGCAGTACTTC. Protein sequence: CSVVGTGAYEQYF.

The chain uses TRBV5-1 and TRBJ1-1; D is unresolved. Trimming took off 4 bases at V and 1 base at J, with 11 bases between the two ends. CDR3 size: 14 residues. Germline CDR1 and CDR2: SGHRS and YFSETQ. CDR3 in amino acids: CASSPQISNTEAFF. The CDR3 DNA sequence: TGCGCCAGCAGCCCCCAGATTTCGAACACTGAAGCTTTCTTT.

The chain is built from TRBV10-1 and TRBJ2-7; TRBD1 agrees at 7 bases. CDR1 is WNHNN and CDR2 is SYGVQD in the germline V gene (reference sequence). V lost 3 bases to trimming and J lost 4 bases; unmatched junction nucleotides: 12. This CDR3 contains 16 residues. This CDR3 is CASSDLSTGKAYEQYF. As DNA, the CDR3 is TGCGCCAGCAGTGATTTATCGACAGGGAAAGCGTACGAGCAGTACTTC.

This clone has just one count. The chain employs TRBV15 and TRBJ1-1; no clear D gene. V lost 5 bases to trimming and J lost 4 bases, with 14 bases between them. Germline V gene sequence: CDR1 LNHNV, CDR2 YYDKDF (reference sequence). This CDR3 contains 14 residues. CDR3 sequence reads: CATSSSRGSTEAFF. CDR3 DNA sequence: TGTGCCACCAGCTCCAGCCGGGGTTCCACTGAAGCTTTCTTT.

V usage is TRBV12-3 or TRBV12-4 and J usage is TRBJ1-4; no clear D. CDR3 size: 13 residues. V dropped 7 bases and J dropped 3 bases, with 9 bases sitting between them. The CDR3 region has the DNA TGTGCCAGCACCGGGTGGGCTAATGAAAAACTGTTTTTT. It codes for CASTGWANEKLFF.

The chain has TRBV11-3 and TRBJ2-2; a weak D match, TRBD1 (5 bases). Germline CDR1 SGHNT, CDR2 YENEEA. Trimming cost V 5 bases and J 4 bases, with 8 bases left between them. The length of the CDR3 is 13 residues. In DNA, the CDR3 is TGTGCCAGCAGCGTCAGGGCCACCGGGGAGCTGTTTTTT. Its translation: CASSVRATGELFF.

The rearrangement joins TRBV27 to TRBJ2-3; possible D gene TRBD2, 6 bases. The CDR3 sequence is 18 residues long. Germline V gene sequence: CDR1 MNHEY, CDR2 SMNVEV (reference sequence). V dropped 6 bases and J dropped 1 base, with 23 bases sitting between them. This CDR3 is CASSPNFSWGVGTDTQYF. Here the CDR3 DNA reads TGTGCCAGCAGCCCAAACTTTTCGTGGGGGGTGGGCACAGATACGCAGTATTTT.

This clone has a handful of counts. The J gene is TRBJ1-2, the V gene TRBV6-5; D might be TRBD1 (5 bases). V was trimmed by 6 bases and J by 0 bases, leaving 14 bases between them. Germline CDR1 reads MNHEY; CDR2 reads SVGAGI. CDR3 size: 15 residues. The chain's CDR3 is CASRPWGGANYGYTF. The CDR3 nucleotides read TGTGCCAGCAGACCTTGGGGGGGAGCTAACTATGGCTACACCTTC.

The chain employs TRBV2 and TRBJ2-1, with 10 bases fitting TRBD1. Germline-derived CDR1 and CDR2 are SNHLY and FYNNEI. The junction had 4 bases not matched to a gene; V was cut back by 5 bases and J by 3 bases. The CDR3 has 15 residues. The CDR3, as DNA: TGTGCCAGCAGTTACAGGGACAGGGGCTACAATGAGCAGTTCTTC. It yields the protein CASSYRDRGYNEQFF.

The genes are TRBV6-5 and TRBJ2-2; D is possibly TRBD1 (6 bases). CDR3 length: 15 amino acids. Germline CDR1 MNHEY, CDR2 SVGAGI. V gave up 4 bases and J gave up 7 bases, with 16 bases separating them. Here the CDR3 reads CASSSFDRHYGELFF. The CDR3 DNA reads TGTGCCAGCAGTTCCTTTGACAGGCACTACGGGGAGCTGTTTTTT.

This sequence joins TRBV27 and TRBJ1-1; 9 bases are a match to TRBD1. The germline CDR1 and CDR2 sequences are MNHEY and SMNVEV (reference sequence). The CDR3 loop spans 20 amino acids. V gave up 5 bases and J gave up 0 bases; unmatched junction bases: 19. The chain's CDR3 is CASSLLGTGTYTLMNTEAFF. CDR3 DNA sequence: TGTGCCAGCAGTCTACTCGGGACAGGGACTTATACTTTAATGAACACTGAAGCTTTCTTT.

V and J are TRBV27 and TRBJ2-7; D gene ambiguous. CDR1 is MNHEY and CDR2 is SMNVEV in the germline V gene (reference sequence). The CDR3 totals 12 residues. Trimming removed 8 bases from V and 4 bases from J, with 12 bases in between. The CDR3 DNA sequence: TGTGCCAGCGCACAGACCCTTTACGAGCAGTACTTC. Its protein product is CASAQTLYEQYF.

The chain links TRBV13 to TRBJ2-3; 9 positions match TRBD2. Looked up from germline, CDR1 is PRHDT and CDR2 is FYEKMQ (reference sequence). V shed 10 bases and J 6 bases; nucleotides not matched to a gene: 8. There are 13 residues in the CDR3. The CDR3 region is CATIAGARDTQYF. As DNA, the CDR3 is TGTGCCACCATAGCGGGGGCTCGCGATACGCAGTATTTT.

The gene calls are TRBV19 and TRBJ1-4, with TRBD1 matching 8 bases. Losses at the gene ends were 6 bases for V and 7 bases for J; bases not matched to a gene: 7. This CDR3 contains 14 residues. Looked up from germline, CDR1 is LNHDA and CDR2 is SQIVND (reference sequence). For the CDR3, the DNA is TGTGCCAGTAGAGAAACAGGGGGGGGTGAAAAACTGTTTTTT. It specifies CASRETGGGEKLFF.

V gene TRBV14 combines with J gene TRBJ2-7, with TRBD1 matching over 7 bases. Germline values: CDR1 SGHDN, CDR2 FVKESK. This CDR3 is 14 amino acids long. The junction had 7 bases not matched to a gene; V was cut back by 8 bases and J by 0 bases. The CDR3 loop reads CASRRQGGSYEQYF. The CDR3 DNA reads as TGTGCCAGCCGCAGACAGGGTGGCTCCTACGAGCAGTACTTC.

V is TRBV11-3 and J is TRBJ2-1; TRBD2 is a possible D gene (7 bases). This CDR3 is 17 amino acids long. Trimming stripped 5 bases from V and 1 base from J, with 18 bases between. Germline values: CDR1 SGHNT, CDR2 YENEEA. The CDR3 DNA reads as TGTGCCAGCAGCGGGGGGGCAGGGTGGAGTTCCTACAATGAGCAGTTCTTC. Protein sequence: CASSGGAGWSSYNEQFF.